Listed below are T cell receptor beta chains from one sample, sequenced in a study of post-analysis software for immune sequencing data. TCRdb called the PCR reads again in MiXCR, with one record for every CDR3 protein. In the table there are roughly 800,000 distinct CDR3 sequences, 25% to 30% of which are singletons. Material: blood. The receptors stem from a girl aged 10-17 years with multiple sclerosis. The CDR3 runs from the conserved cysteine through the conserved F or W. The D gene is left open where the match is weak. For some rows the clone size is stated as once, few or many, or as a class when expanded; others skip it.

abundance,v_gene,d_gene,j_gene,CDR3aa,CDR3nt
few,TRBV5-1,.,TRBJ1-2,CASSSGRATYYGYTF,TGCGCCAGCAGCTCCGGACGGGCGACGTACTATGGCTACACCTTC
few,TRBV11-2,TRBD1,TRBJ2-5,CASSAGTGPRETQYF,TGTGCCAGCAGCGCCGGGACAGGCCCACGGGAGACCCAGTACTTC
.,TRBV2,TRBD2,TRBJ2-1,CASILAGSSSYNEQFF,TGTGCCAGCATTTTAGCGGGGTCGAGCTCCTACAATGAGCAGTTCTTC
few,TRBV6-1,TRBD2,TRBJ2-1,CASRELAGGYNEQFF,TGTGCCAGCAGGGAACTAGCGGGGGGTTACAATGAGCAGTTCTTC
.,TRBV7-9,TRBD2,TRBJ2-1,CASSKRLAVTEQFF,TGTGCCAGCAGCAAGCGACTAGCGGTTACCGAGCAGTTCTTC
once,TRBV28,.,TRBJ2-1,CASSLGGPLRNEQFF,TGTGCCAGCAGTTTAGGGGGCCCTTTACGCAATGAGCAGTTCTTC
many,TRBV11-2,.,TRBJ1-5,CASSLFGGNQPQHF,TGTGCCAGCAGCTTATTTGGGGGCAATCAGCCCCAGCATTTT
few,TRBV20-1,.,TRBJ1-4,CSAVANPGNEKLFF,TGCAGTGCTGTAGCCAACCCCGGGAATGAAAAACTGTTTTTT
few,TRBV5-5,TRBD2,TRBJ2-1,CASSLWREGLADEQFF,TGTGCCAGCAGCTTGTGGCGGGAGGGCCTTGCGGATGAGCAGTTCTTC
once,TRBV5-1,TRBD1,TRBJ2-3,CASSSLTGGLRDTQYF,TGCGCCAGCAGCTCCTTGACAGGGGGATTAAGGGATACGCAGTATTTT
few,TRBV9,TRBD1,TRBJ1-2,CASSEGTGGLDYGYTF,TGTGCCAGCAGCGAGGGAACAGGGGGCCTTGACTATGGCTACACCTTC
.,TRBV6-5,.,TRBJ2-3,CASSYSYRSTDTQYF,TGTGCCAGCAGTTACTCGTACAGGAGCACAGATACGCAGTATTTT
many,TRBV18,TRBD2,TRBJ2-5,CASSPTSGQETQYF,TGTGCCAGCAGTCCGACTAGCGGACAAGAGACCCAGTACTTC
.,TRBV14,TRBD2,TRBJ2-7,CASSQKGGSGRGEQYF,TGTGCCAGCAGCCAAAAAGGGGGTAGCGGGAGGGGCGAGCAGTACTTC
.,TRBV4-3,.,TRBJ1-4,CASSQDTGFNEKLFF,TGCGCCAGCAGCCAGGACACAGGATTTAATGAAAAACTGTTTTTT
.,TRBV5-1,TRBD2,TRBJ2-7,CASSWSTLAGTYEQYF,TGCGCCAGCAGCTGGAGCACGCTAGCGGGGACCTACGAGCAGTACTTC
few,TRBV7-2,.,TRBJ2-7,CASSLAPALSYEQYF,TGTGCCAGCAGCCTCGCTCCAGCGCTTTCCTACGAGCAGTACTTC
few,TRBV5-4,TRBD2,TRBJ2-7,CASSPRAGVGAEQYF,TGTGCCAGCAGCCCTAGAGCGGGAGTGGGTGCCGAGCAGTACTTC
few,TRBV7-2,.,TRBJ2-1,CASSLSRGTFYNEQFF,TGTGCCAGCAGCTTAAGTCGGGGGACCTTTTACAATGAGCAGTTCTTC
few,TRBV24-1,.,TRBJ2-5,CATSDLSSGQETQYF,TGTGCCACCAGTGATTTATCGAGCGGGCAAGAGACCCAGTACTTC
.,TRBV14,.,TRBJ1-2,CARNHGREYTF,TGTGCCCGCAACCATGGGAGGGAGTACACCTTC
.,TRBV6-2/TRBV6-3,TRBD2,TRBJ2-3,CASSPGFQREFPDTQDF,TGTGCCAGCAGTCCCGGGTTCCAGCGGGAGTTCCCAGATACGCAGGATTTT
.,TRBV3-1,.,TRBJ1-1,CASSRRSGNTEAFF,TGTGCCAGCAGCCGAAGGAGTGGCAACACAGAAGCTTTCTTT
.,TRBV2,TRBD2,TRBJ2-3,CASRPGWAGGTDTQYF,TGTGCCAGCAGACCCGGGTGGGCGGGGGGCACAGATACGCAGTATTTT
few,TRBV10-3,TRBD2,TRBJ2-3,CAISGSAGSTDTQYF,TGTGCCATCAGTGGTTCAGCGGGAAGCACAGATACGCAGTATTTT
.,TRBV20-1,TRBD2,TRBJ2-1,CSANGPSGYNEQFF,TGCAGTGCCAATGGTCCTAGCGGCTACAATGAGCAGTTCTTC
few,TRBV18,.,TRBJ2-3,CASSPPGHFTDTQYF,TGTGCCAGCTCACCCCCGGGACATTTCACAGATACGCAGTATTTT
few,TRBV20-1,TRBD2,TRBJ2-5,CSAGGGLAGLLQETQYF,TGCAGTGCTGGGGGAGGGTTAGCGGGGCTGCTCCAAGAGACCCAGTACTTC
.,TRBV28,TRBD2,TRBJ2-3,CASRLAMADTQYF,TGTGCCAGCAGACTAGCGATGGCAGATACGCAGTATTTT
few,TRBV20-1,.,TRBJ2-7,CSSIGHSSYEQYF,TGCAGTTCAATCGGACACTCCTCCTACGAGCAGTACTTC
few,TRBV4-3,.,TRBJ1-5,CASSQVGGTNQPQHF,TGCGCCAGCAGCCAAGTGGGGGGTACTAATCAGCCCCAGCATTTT
.,TRBV7-9,TRBD2,TRBJ2-1,CASSLKLAAIISYNEQFF,TGTGCCAGCAGCTTAAAGCTAGCGGCCATTATATCCTACAATGAGCAGTTCTTC
.,TRBV20-1,TRBD1,TRBJ2-7,CSAQPGTGFGNEQYF,TGCAGTGCCCAACCCGGGACAGGGTTCGGTAACGAGCAGTACTTC
few,TRBV29-1,.,TRBJ2-5,CSVDQVAGRWETQYF,TGCAGCGTTGATCAGGTGGCAGGTCGTTGGGAGACCCAGTACTTC
few,TRBV29-1,.,TRBJ2-1,CSVEGLQGGDEQFF,TGCAGCGTTGAAGGACTACAGGGAGGGGATGAGCAGTTCTTC
.,TRBV5-1,TRBD2,TRBJ2-1,CASSLALAGGGEQFF,TGCGCCAGCAGCTTGGCGCTAGCGGGAGGAGGTGAGCAGTTCTTC
many,TRBV29-1,TRBD2,TRBJ2-1,CSVEAGTSGSYNEQFF,TGCAGCGTTGAAGCCGGGACTAGCGGGTCCTACAATGAGCAGTTCTTC
few,TRBV4-2,.,TRBJ2-5,CASSQAGASEETQYF,TGTGCCAGCAGCCAAGCTGGGGCTAGCGAAGAGACCCAGTACTTC
.,TRBV12-3/TRBV12-4,TRBD1,TRBJ2-1,CASSLPSRTGKQFF,TGTGCCAGCAGTTTACCCTCCAGGACAGGAAAGCAGTTCTTC
.,TRBV2,.,TRBJ2-7,CASTEGLGEQYF,TGTGCCAGCACCGAGGGTTTGGGCGAGCAGTACTTC
.,TRBV4-1,TRBD1,TRBJ2-6,CASGPRQGTGANVLTF,TGCGCCAGCGGCCCGAGACAGGGGACTGGGGCCAACGTCCTGACTTTC
.,TRBV9,.,TRBJ2-2,CASSTDLGDGGELFF,TGTGCCAGCAGCACCGATTTGGGGGATGGTGGGGAGCTGTTTTTT
.,TRBV20-1,.,TRBJ2-1,CSASGARTYNEQFF,TGCAGTGCTAGCGGGGCTAGGACCTACAATGAGCAGTTCTTC
few,TRBV20-1,.,TRBJ1-6,CSARLGTQGISPLHF,TGCAGTGCTAGACTCGGGACGCAGGGTATTTCACCCCTCCACTTT
few,TRBV12-3/TRBV12-4,.,TRBJ1-2,CASSPRRPGTSTQGYTF,TGTGCCAGCAGCCCAAGGAGGCCCGGGACCTCAACCCAGGGCTACACCTTC
.,TRBV7-2,TRBD1,TRBJ1-2,CASSPAGTGGIYGYTF,TGTGCCAGCAGCCCGGCCGGGACAGGGGGGATCTATGGCTACACCTTC
.,TRBV20-1,.,TRBJ1-4,CSARGGHEKLFF,TGCAGTGCCCGCGGGGGCCATGAAAAACTGTTTTTT
.,TRBV20-1,.,TRBJ2-7,CSARVFIRDYEQYF,TGCAGTGCTAGAGTTTTTATCAGGGACTACGAGCAGTACTTC
few,TRBV13,TRBD2,TRBJ2-1,CASSRSSGLFF,TGTGCCAGCAGCCGATCTAGCGGGCTGTTCTTC
few,TRBV20-1,.,TRBJ2-7,CSARGREKSPYEQYF,TGCAGTGCTAGGGGTAGGGAGAAATCTCCCTACGAGCAGTACTTC
.,TRBV6-6,.,TRBJ1-2,CASSSPNPAGKGYTF,TGTGCCAGCAGTTCCCCCAATCCCGCCGGGAAGGGCTACACCTTC
.,TRBV6-2/TRBV6-3,.,TRBJ2-1,CASSDPRGIIGNEQFF,TGTGCCAGCAGCGACCCCCGGGGGATTATTGGCAATGAGCAGTTCTTC
.,TRBV12-3/TRBV12-4,.,TRBJ1-5,CASSRGGFNQPQHF,TGTGCCAGCAGCCGTGGAGGGTTCAATCAGCCCCAGCATTTT
many,TRBV12-3/TRBV12-4,TRBD2,TRBJ2-1,CASSFSSGVYNEQFF,TGTGCCAGCAGTTTCTCTAGCGGGGTTTACAATGAGCAGTTCTTC